These T cell receptor beta chains were read from a single sample in a study of technical replicates of blood from a handful of donors. The protocol was immunoSEQ multiplex PCR, while the TCRdb copy is restricted to in-frame clones and leaves out a portion. The sample lists 74,000 or so clones, around 92% occurring once. Sequencing used T cells isolated from PBMCs. These receptors were obtained from a human donor in good health. CDR3s include the opening cysteine and the closing phenylalanine or tryptophan. The order of the fields is J gene, clone size, V gene, CDR3 protein. Clone size is not always given. Where it is, it says once, few, many or a class for expanded clones.

TRBJ2-6 | . | TRBV5-1 | CASSWPVTKGAFSGANVLTF
TRBJ2-7 | . | TRBV19 | CASSLGGEEQYF
TRBJ2-3 | once | TRBV9 | CASSVPPLDTQYF
TRBJ2-2 | . | TRBV18 | CASSTELAGSTGELFF
TRBJ1-5 | . | TRBV28 | CASRPADRDNQPQHF
TRBJ2-7 | . | TRBV19 | CASSLSSLGDEQYF
TRBJ2-2 | . | TRBV30 | CAWRGLAGGIGELFF
TRBJ2-1 | once | TRBV9 | CASSVDRSEQFF
TRBJ1-3 | . | TRBV7-2 | CASSINRDRGHTIYF
TRBJ2-7 | . | TRBV14 | CASSPRKTSGIAYEQYF
TRBJ1-2 | . | TRBV6-4 | CASSDSGGPGYGYTF
TRBJ2-7 | . | TRBV28 | CASSSYFLDRVHEQYF
TRBJ2-7 | . | TRBV28 | CASSFLSGLSKYEQYF
TRBJ2-3 | . | TRBV10-3 | CAISDQRELDTQYF
TRBJ2-1 | . | TRBV7-8 | CASSPILAPEQFF
TRBJ2-4 | . | TRBV7-8 | CASSLGHALAKNIQYF
TRBJ2-7 | . | TRBV27 | CASSRTGAIYYEQYF